This T cell receptor beta chain is from a study of T cell repertoires in cytomegalovirus infection. Study details: A matching HLA type, together with CMV infection, was signaled by public TCR beta signatures.

There are a few counts of this clonotype. The target antigen is unknown. One entry per CDR3 protein results from TCRdb running MiXCR on the reads. In the table there are fewer than 700,000 distinct CDR3 sequences, 20% to 30% of which are singletons. Findings and limits, study-wide: CMV-specific TCR beta clonotypes restricted by HLA-C dominated the ex vivo response. Totalled public TCR beta family frequency picked out people who carried CMV plus the relevant HLA.

The CDR3 totals 15 residues. V lost 8 bases to trimming and J lost 0 bases, with 14 bases between them. CDR1 and CDR2 from the germline V gene are MNHEY and SVGEGT. This sequence was found in a human donor in good health (CMV status not recorded). Some clones in this sample may be carry-over from other donors' samples. The chain is built from TRBV6-2 or TRBV6-3 and TRBJ2-1; no clear D gene. Sequencing input: CD8+ T cells from PBMCs. The CDR3 DNA sequence: TGTGCCAGCGTCCCGGACGTGAGCTCCTACAATGAGCAGTTCTTC. Translating it yields CASVPDVSSYNEQFF.